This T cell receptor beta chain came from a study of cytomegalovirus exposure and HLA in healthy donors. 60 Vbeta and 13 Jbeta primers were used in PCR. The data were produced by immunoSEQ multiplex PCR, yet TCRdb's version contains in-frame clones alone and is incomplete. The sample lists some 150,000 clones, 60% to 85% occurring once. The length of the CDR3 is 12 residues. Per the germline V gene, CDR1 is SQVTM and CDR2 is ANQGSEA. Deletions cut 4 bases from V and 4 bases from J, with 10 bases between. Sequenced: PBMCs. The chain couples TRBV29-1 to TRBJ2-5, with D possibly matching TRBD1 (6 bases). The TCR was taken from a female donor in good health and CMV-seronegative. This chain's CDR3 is CSVVRGGETQYF. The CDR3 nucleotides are TGCAGCGTTGTCAGGGGCGGAGAGACCCAGTACTTC.